This T cell receptor (beta chain) was obtained from a study of blood T cell repertoires in COVID-19. Overall study context: Collection of acute and convalescent COVID-19 samples took place in the United States, Italy and Spain. The cDNA or gDNA used as material had been derived from T cells, B-cell-depleted T cells, or PBMCs.

Methods used by the authors: Amplification of reference gene primers was used by the study to estimate nucleated cell counts. Clones were sequenced by immunoSEQ multiplex PCR, and TCRdb holds only the in-frame ones, with some missing. The DNA was the basis for D and trimming; V, J and clone size are from that table. The sample lists roughly 200,000 clones, roughly 75% seen once, with around 7% in the top ten. The CDR3 sequence is 12 residues long. Germline CDR1 reads LNHDA; CDR2 reads SQIVND (reference sequence). Trimming took 7 bases from V and 7 from J; bases not matched to a gene: 5. This clone appeared a single time.

This clonotype was obtained from a man between 65 and 85 years old with active or convalescent COVID-19. The chain joins TRBV19 to TRBJ1-2; 8 nucleotides line up with TRBD1. Sequenced material: peripheral blood. Here the CDR3 DNA reads TGTGCCAGTATCCAGGGGGCGAGTGGCTACACCTTC. Protein product: CASIQGASGYTF.